A selection of T cell receptor beta chains follows, all from one sample in a study of shared clonotypes between healthy human individuals. Repertoires were generated with immunoSEQ multiplex PCR, while TCRdb's copy carries only in-frame clones and drops some. This table has fewer than 350,000 clones, 87% appearing once. Sequenced: memory CD8+ T cells sorted from blood. These receptors all stem from a man younger than 35 in good health. The conserved cysteine and the conserved F or W are not part of the CDR3 here.

TRBV29-1,SVGGAVSNEQF
TRBV7-9,ASSPKGRGHTEAF
TRBV7-6,ASSRLTGGTDTQY
TRBV13,ASSMQTGRAEAF
TRBV7-9,ASTNQGSSSYEQY
TRBV2,ASSEPPPQHRGPTYGYT
TRBV5-4,ASSLDREDANYGYT
TRBV13,ASSPRTGGYTIY
TRBV27,ASSFGVGGYDSPLH
TRBV6-1,ASSEGNQPQH
TRBV5-6,ASRGGGTNPEAF
TRBV6-5,ASSYRDRAHEQY
TRBV7-9,ASSPTSGNTIY
TRBV9,ASSVGSSGHGGYT
TRBV28,ASSSGTGYDTEAF
TRBV13,ASSLTADTQY
TRBV28,ASSPATGANYGYT
TRBV2,ASTQIRTGGDEKLF
TRBV13,ASSSRDSLRGELF
TRBV6-1,ASSEIGGYGYT
TRBV27,ASSLLSTSPQNTEAF
TRBV6-1,ASSEWSFNTEAF